This T cell receptor (beta chain) was found in a study of CD8 T cells in Susac syndrome. Points from the study as a whole: The study recognized that its TCR sequencing and HLA analysis covered a relatively small number of individuals.

The sample holds a few counts of this clonotype. Its antigen remains unidentified. The multiple sclerosis controls were treatment-naive patients with relapsing-remitting disease that was stable or active. The TEMRA cells underwent FACS enrichment, while the CD8+ and CD4+ T cells underwent negative isolation. V was pared by 3 bases and J by 3 bases, with 2 bases of the junction left unmatched. There are 14 residues in the CDR3. cDNA came from approximately 0.5 to 1 ug RNA primed by random hexamers. A multiplex approach, immunoSEQ multiplex PCR, amplified TCR beta CDR3 across 54 Vbeta and 13 Jbeta. TCRdb used MiXCR to reprocess the immunoSEQ multiplex PCR reads, holding one entry per CDR3 protein. The sample has some 450,000 distinct CDR3 sequences; more than 70% are singletons.

This chain connects TRBV12-3 or TRBV12-4 to TRBJ1-3; 7 bases are a match to TRBD1. The clonotype comes from a human donor with multiple sclerosis. Source material: CD8+ T cells from PBMCs. CDR3 sequence reads: CASSLDRIGNTIYF. In DNA form, the CDR3 reads TGTGCCAGCAGTTTGGACAGGATTGGAAACACCATATATTTT.